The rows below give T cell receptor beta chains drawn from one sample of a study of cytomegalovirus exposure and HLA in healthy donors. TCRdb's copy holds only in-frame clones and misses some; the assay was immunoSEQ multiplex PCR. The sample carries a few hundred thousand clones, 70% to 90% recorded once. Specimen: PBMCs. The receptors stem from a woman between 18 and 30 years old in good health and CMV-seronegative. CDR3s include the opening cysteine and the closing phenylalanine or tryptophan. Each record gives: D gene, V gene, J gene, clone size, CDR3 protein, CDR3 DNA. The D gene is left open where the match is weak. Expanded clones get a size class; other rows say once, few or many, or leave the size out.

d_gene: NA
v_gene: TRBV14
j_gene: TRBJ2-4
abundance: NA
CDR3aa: CASSQGGQGGGIQYF
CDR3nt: TGTGCCAGCAGCCAAGGAGGACAGGGCGGGGGCATTCAGTACTTC

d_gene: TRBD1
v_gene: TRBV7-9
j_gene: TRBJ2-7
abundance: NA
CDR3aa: CASIQAGTGPYEQYF
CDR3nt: TGTGCCAGCATCCAGGCCGGGACAGGGCCCTACGAGCAGTACTTC

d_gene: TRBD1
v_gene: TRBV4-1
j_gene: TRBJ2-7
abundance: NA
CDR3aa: CASSQGQGIYEQYF
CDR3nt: TGCGCCAGCAGCCAAGGACAGGGTATCTACGAGCAGTACTTC

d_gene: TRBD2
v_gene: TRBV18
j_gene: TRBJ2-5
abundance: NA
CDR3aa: CASSPPLTGGLETQYF
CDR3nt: TGTGCCAGCTCACCACCCTTAACGGGAGGGCTTGAGACCCAGTACTTC

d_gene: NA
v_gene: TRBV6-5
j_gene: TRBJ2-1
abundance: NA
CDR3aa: CASSMTGNEQFF
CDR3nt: TGTGCCAGCAGTATGACTGGCAATGAGCAGTTCTTC

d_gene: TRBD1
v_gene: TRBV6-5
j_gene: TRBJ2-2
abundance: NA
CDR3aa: CASSPGTGLTGELFF
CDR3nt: TGTGCCAGCAGTCCTGGGACAGGGTTGACCGGGGAGCTGTTTTTT

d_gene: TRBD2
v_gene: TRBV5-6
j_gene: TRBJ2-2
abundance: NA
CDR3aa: CASSLYGRAGIGELFF
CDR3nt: TGTGCCAGCAGCTTGTACGGGAGGGCCGGTATCGGGGAGCTGTTTTTT

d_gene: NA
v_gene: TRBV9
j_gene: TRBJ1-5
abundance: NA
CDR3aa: CASSVAGGHQPQHF
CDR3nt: TGTGCCAGCAGCGTAGCGGGGGGCCATCAGCCCCAGCATTTT

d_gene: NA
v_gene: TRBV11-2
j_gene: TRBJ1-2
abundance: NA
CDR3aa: CASSPDRYGYTF
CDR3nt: TGTGCCAGCAGCCCGGACAGATATGGCTACACCTTC

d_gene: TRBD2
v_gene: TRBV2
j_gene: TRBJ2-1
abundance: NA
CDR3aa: CASRRTSAMGNEQFF
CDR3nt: TGTGCCAGCAGGAGGACTAGCGCAATGGGAAATGAGCAGTTCTTC

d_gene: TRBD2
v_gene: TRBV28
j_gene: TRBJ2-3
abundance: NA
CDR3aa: CASSLSSGSTDTQYF
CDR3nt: TGTGCCAGCAGTTTATCTAGCGGGAGCACAGATACGCAGTATTTT

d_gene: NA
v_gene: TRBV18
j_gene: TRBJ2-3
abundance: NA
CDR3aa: CASSPPSVSDTQYF
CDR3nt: TGTGCCAGCTCACCACCGTCGGTGTCAGATACGCAGTATTTT

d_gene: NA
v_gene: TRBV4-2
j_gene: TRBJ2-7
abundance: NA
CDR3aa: CASSQDSENYEQYF
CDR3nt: TGTGCCAGCAGCCAAGATTCGGAGAACTACGAGCAGTACTTC

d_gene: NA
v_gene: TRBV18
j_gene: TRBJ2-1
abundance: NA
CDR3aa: CASSPPAAPYNEQFF
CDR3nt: TGTGCCAGCTCACCTCCGGCGGCTCCCTACAATGAGCAGTTCTTC

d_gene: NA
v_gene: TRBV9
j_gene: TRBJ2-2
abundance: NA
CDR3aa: CASSGLDSYTGELFF
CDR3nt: TGTGCCAGCAGCGGGCTGGACAGCTACACCGGGGAGCTGTTTTTT

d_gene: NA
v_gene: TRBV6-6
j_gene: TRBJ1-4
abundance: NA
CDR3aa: CASIACEKLFF
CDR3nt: TGTGCCTCTATTGCGTGTGAAAAACTGTTTTTT

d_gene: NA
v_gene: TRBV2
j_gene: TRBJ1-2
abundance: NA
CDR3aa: CASSEEAGPNYGYTF
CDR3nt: TGTGCCAGCAGTGAAGAGGCAGGCCCAAACTATGGCTACACCTTC

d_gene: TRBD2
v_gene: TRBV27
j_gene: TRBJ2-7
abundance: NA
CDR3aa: CASRPGASGTYEQYF
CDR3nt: TGTGCCAGCAGGCCCGGGGCTAGCGGAACCTACGAGCAGTACTTC

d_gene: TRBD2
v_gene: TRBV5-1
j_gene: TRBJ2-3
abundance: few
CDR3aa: CASSSLAGGPADTQYF
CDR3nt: TGCGCCAGCAGCTCCCTAGCGGGAGGGCCGGCAGATACGCAGTATTTT

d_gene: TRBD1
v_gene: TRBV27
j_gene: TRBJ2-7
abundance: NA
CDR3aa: CASSEPGQGAYEQYF
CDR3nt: TGTGCCAGCAGCGAGCCGGGACAGGGTGCCTACGAGCAGTACTTC

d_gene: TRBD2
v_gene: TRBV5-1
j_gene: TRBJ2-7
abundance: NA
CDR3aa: CASSLEGLVTLGSEQYF
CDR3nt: TGCGCCAGCAGCTTGGAGGGACTAGTAACTCTCGGGTCCGAGCAGTACTTC

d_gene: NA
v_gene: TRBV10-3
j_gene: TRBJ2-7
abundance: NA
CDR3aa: CAISDVRETYEQYF
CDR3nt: TGTGCCATCAGTGATGTCCGGGAGACCTACGAGCAGTACTTC

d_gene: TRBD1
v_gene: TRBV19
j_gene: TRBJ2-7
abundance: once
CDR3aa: CASSIIGTAYEQYF
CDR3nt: TGTGCCAGTAGTATAATCGGGACAGCCTACGAGCAGTACTTC

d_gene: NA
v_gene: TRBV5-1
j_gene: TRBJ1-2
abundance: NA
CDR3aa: CASSLEQAVYGYTF
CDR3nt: TGCGCCAGCAGCTTGGAGCAGGCCGTCTATGGCTACACCTTC

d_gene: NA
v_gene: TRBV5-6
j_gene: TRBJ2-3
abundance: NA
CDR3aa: CASSFSGRELADTQYF
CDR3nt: TGTGCCAGCAGCTTTTCGGGTCGGGAGTTGGCAGATACGCAGTATTTT

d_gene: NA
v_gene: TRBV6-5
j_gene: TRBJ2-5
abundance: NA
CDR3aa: CASSYSRSEGQETQYF
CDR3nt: TGTGCCAGCAGTTACTCGCGAAGCGAGGGCCAAGAGACCCAGTACTTC

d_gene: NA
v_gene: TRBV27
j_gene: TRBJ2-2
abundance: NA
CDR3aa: CASSLFPRGGTGELFF
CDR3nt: TGTGCCAGCAGTTTATTCCCTAGGGGGGGGACCGGGGAGCTGTTTTTT

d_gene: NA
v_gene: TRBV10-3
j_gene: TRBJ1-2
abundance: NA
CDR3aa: CAISESGSSNYGYTF
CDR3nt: TGTGCCATCAGTGAGTCGGGCAGCTCTAACTATGGCTACACCTTC

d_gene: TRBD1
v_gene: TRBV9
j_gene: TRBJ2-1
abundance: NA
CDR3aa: CASSVEGAVNEQFF
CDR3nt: TGTGCCAGCAGCGTAGAGGGGGCGGTCAATGAGCAGTTCTTC